One T cell receptor beta chain is described in this entry. Original data processing: Amplifying reference gene primers gave estimates of nucleated cell counts. Method: immunoSEQ multiplex PCR; TCRdb's copy keeps in-frame clones and lacks some. The V and J calls and the clone size are those of that table, but D and trimming were determined from the DNA. The sample holds roughly 72,000 clones, roughly 85% seen once. The CDR3 totals 15 residues. CDR1 is SGHVS and CDR2 is FNYEAQ in the germline V gene. V lost 5 bases, J lost 4 bases, and 10 bases stayed unmatched. The entry originates in a study of blood T cell repertoires in COVID-19. About the research overall: Sites in the United States, Italy and Spain provided acute and convalescent COVID-19 samples. T cells, B-cell-depleted T cells, or PBMCs supplied cDNA or gDNA.

This rearrangement joins TRBV7-6 to TRBJ1-2; TRBD1 matches at 7 bases. The clonotype comes from a human donor in a cohort sampled during active COVID-19. Source material: peripheral blood. Here the CDR3 reads CASSGRQGGGYGYTF. The CDR3 region has the DNA TGTGCCAGCAGCGGCCGACAGGGTGGGGGCTATGGCTACACCTTC.